This T cell receptor (beta chain) was sequenced during a study of T and B cells in COVID-19 patients. As for the study in general: Peripheral blood came from COVID-19 patients with active infection or after recovery. Of about 20 active-infection patients, roughly eleven were critically ill with mechanical ventilation or extracorporeal membrane oxygenation. Study observations and caveats: In COVID-19 patients, T cell receptor beta variable and joining gene use was reportedly strongly skewed. Active COVID-19 showed highly clonal TRB repertoires; recovery showed diversity and richness above healthy donors.

By its share, this clonotype is medium-sized. Its antigen remains unidentified. TRB rearrangements were amplified by multiplex PCR with BIOMED2 TRB-A/B primers. TCRdb reprocessed the multiplex PCR reads with MiXCR, giving one entry per CDR3 protein. The table has about 3,300 distinct CDR3 sequences, 28% seen once. Blood genomic DNA input for TRB amplification was 250-500 ng. The sequenced material came from blood. The clonotype comes from a human donor with active COVID-19. The donor label of this sample is uncertain.

CDR3 DNA: TGTGCCAGCAGTGGACAGGGGGCTAGCTACGAGCAGTACTTC. Protein sequence: CASSGQGASYEQYF. This chain uses TRBV12-3 or TRBV12-4 with TRBJ2-7; 11 nucleotides match TRBD1. The CDR3 has 14 amino acids. V lost 5 bases, J lost 3 bases, and 3 bases stayed unmatched.